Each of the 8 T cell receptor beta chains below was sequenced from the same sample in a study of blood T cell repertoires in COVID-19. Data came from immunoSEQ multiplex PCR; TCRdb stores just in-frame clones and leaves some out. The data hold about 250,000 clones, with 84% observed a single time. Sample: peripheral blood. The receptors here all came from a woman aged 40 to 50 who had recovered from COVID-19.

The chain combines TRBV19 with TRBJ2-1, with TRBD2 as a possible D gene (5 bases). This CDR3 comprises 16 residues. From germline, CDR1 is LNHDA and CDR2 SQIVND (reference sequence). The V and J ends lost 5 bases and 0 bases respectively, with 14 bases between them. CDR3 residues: CASSPSSLSSYNEQFF. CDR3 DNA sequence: TGTGCCAGTAGTCCTTCTAGCCTCAGCTCCTACAATGAGCAGTTCTTC.

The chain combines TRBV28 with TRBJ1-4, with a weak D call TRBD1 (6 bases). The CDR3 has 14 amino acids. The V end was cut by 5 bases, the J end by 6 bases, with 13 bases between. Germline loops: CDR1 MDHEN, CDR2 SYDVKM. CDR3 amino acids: CASSIRGYDEKLFF. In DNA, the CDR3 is TGTGCCAGCAGTATCAGGGGATACGATGAAAAACTGTTTTTT.

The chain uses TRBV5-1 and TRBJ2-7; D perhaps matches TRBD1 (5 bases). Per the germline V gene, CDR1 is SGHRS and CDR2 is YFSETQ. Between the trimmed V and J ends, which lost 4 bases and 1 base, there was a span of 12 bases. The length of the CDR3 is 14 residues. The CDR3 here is CASSRTDSSYEQYF. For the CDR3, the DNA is TGCGCCAGCAGCCGAACCGACAGTTCCTACGAGCAGTACTTC.

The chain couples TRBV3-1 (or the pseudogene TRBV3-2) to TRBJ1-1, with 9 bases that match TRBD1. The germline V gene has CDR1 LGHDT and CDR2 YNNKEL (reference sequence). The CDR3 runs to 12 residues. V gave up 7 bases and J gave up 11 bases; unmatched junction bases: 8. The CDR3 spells CASISSGTGAFF. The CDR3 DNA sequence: TGTGCCAGCATTTCATCCGGGACAGGGGCTTTCTTT.

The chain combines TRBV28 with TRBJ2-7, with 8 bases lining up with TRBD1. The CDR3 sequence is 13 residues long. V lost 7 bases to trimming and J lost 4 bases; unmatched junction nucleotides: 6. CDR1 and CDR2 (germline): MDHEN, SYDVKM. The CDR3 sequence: CASIGRGLYEQYF. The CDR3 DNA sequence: TGTGCCAGCATTGGCAGGGGGCTTTACGAGCAGTACTTC. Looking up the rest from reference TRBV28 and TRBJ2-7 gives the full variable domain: DVKVTQSSRYLVKRTGEKVFLECVQDMDHENMFWYRQDPGLGLRLIYFSYDVKMKEKGDIPEGYSVSREKKERFSLILESASTNQTSMYLCASIGRGLYEQYFGPGTRLTVT.

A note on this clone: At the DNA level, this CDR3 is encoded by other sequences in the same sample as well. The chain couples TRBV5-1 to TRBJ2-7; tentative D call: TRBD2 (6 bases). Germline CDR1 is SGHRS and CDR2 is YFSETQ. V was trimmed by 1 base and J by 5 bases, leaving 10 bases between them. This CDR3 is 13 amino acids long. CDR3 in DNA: TGCGCCAGCAGCTTGACCGGCGGGGACGAGCAGTACTTC. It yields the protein CASSLTGGDEQYF.

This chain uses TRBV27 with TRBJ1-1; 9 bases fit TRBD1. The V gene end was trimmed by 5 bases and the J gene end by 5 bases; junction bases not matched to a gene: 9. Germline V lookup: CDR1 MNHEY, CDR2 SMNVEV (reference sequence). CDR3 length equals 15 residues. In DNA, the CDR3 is TGTGCCAGCAGTCAGCCGAGACAGGGGGGTACTGAAGCTTTCTTT. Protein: CASSQPRQGGTEAFF.

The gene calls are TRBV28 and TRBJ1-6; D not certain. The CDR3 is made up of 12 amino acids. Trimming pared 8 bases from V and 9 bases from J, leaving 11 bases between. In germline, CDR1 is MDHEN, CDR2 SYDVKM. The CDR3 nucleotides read TGTGCCAGCCGTGTGGCGGGTTCACCCCTCCACTTT. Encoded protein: CASRVAGSPLHF.